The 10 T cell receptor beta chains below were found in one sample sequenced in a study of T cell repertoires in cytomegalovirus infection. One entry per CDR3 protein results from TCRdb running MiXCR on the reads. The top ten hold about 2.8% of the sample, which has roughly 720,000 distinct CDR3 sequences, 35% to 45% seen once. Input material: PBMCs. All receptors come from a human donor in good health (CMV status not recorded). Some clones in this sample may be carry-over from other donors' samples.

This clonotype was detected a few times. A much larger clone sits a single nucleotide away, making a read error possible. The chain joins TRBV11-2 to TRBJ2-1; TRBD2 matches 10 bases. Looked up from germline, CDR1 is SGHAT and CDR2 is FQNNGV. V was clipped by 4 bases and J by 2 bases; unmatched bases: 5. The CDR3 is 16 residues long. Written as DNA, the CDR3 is TGTGCCAGCAGCTCCCAAGCGGGAGGGCCCTACAATGAGCAGTTCTTC. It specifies CASSSQAGGPYNEQFF.

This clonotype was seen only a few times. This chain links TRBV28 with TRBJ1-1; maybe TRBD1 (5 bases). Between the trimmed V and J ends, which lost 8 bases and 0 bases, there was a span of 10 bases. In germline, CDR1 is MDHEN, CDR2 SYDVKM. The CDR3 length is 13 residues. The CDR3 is CASFRDMNTEAFF. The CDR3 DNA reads TGTGCCAGCTTCAGGGATATGAACACTGAAGCTTTCTTT. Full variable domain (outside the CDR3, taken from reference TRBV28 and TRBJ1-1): DVKVTQSSRYLVKRTGEKVFLECVQDMDHENMFWYRQDPGLGLRLIYFSYDVKMKEKGDIPEGYSVSREKKERFSLILESASTNQTSMYLCASFRDMNTEAFFGQGTRLTVV.

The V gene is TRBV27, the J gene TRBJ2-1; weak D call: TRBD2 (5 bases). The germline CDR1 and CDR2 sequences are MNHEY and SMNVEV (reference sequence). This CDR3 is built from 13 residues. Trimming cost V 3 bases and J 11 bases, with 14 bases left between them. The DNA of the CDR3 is TGTGCCAGCAGTTTCGGACTGGCCACCAAGCAGTTCTTC. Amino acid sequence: CASSFGLATKQFF.

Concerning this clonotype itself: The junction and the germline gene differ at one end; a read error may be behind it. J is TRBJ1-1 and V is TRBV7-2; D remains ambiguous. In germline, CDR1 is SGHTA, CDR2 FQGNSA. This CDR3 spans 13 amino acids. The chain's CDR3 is CAGSSYGGSTATF. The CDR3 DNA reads TGTGCCGGCAGTTCCTATGGCGGGAGCACTGCAACCTTT.

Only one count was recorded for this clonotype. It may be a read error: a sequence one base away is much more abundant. CDR3 amino acids: CTSRWSPNEQFF. For the CDR3, the DNA is TGTACCAGCCGCTGGAGCCCCAATGAGCAGTTCTTC. J is TRBJ2-1 and V is TRBV7-2; D is undetermined. The V gene's germline CDR1 is SGHTA and CDR2 FQGNSA. The CDR3 covers 12 residues. Deletions cut 8 bases from V and 6 bases from J, with 11 bases between.

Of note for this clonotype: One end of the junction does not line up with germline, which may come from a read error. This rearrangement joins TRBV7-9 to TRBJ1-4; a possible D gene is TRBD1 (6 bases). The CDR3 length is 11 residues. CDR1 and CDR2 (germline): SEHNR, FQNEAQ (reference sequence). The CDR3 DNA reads TGTGCCAGCAGCTCCCATACAGGGTTACTTTTT. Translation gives CASSSHTGLLF.

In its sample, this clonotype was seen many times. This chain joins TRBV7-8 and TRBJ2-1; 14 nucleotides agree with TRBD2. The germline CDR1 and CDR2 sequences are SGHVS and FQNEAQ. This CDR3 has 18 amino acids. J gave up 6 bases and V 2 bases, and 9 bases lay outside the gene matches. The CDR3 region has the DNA TGTGCCAGCAGCTTAAATACCGGGACTAGCGGGAGAGGCAATGAGCAGTTCTTC. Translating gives CASSLNTGTSGRGNEQFF. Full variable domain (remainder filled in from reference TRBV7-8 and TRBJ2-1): GAGVSQSPRYKVAKRGQDVALRCDPISGHVSLFWYQQALGQGPEFLTYFQNEAQLDKSGLPSDRFFAERPEGSVSTLKIQRTQQEDSAVYLCASSLNTGTSGRGNEQFFGPGTRLTVL.

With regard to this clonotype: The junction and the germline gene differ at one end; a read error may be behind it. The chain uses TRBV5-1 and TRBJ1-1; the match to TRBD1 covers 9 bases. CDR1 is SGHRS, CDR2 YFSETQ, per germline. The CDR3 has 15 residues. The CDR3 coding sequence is TGCGCCATCAGCGAATCCGGGACAGGGTCCACTGAAGCTTTCTTT. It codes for CAISESGTGSTEAFF.

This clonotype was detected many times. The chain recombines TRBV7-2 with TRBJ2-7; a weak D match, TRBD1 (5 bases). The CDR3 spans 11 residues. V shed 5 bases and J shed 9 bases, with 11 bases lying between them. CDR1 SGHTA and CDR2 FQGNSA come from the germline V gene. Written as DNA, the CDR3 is TGTGCCAGCAGCGTAGACAGTAGGCAGTACTTC. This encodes CASSVDSRQYF.

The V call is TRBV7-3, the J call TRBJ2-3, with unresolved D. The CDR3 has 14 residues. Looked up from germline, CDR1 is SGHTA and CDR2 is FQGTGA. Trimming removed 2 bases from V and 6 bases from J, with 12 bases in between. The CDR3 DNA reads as TGTGCCAGCAGCTTACTTAGCCTGGGGGATACGCAGTATTTT. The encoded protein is CASSLLSLGDTQYF.